Below, one TCR beta chain is given with its context. Its antigen specificity is not known. One base away there is no much larger clone; base qualities are not given. The sample originates from a study of early stage breast cancer tumors (dated by TCRdb to 2016 to 2017). For context, the study as a whole: Of the roughly 17 invasive breast tumors, approximately 11 were found to be estrogen receptor-positive, progesterone receptor-positive and HER2-negative. About 65% of the 12 ER+/PR+/HER2- tumors were invasive ductal carcinomas, while the other four were invasive lobular carcinomas. On average, each sample had about 10-fold read coverage. The samples as a whole yielded under 3,500,000 detected templates, corresponding to 1,100,000 or so unique clonotypes. Broader findings and caveats from the paper: Chain pairing and functional markers such as CD4, CD8 and FOXP3 were missed by bulk genomic DNA sequencing of unsorted cells. The small cohort size prevented analysis by tumor subtype. Repertoires from blood and normal breast were more alike than repertoires from blood and tumor, and in about 85% of the 16 patients, comparing each tissue with blood separated tumor from normal. Enriched TCRB sequences shared across patients were found to be mostly commonly generated sequences that were unlikely to play an important role in the tumor microenvironment. Tumors showed about 2.4-fold higher T cell density and higher clonality than adjacent normal breast tissue.

Every sample was amplified as two independent genomic DNA replicates, using around 0.46 ug for blood and approximately 1.5 ug for tumor or normal breast. Following the manufacturer's instructions, the ImmunoSeq Intro kit was used to carry out TCRB sequencing on genomic DNA. Multiplex PCR ran approximately 29 cycles with proprietary primers and spike-in control sequences for absolute quantification. Single-end 150-bp reads were used to sequence an 87-bp fragment covering the CDR3 and the flanking V and J genes. Seven samples, each with two replicates, were multiplexed per lane of an Illumina MiSeq using version 3.0 chemistry. From the authors' description of their analysis: The vendor's proprietary pipeline processed the raw data and merged both replicates into a single result for each sample. A clonotype was defined as productive rearrangements that share the same V-gene family, CDR3 amino acid sequence and J-gene segment. Clonality was calculated as 1 minus the normalized Shannon entropy (Pielou evenness) of TCRB abundances. T cell density was estimated by dividing total templates by the number of input cells inferred from the DNA input amount. Total repertoire diversity and clonality were estimated with Recon using default parameters. A clonotype was considered tumor-enriched if its abundance in tumor exceeded 0.1% and was at least 32-fold higher than its abundance in normal breast. In TCRdb, the immuneACCESS table is reduced to in-frame sequences with V and J assigned. These tables do not hold every clone; where another copy was compared, an unresolved V gene accounts for under half, and the others remain unexplained. The V and J calls and clone size were taken over from that table, and D and trimming were inferred from the DNA. The sample yields some 48,000 clones; 83% were counted once. 1.4% of the sample is taken by the ten largest.

The study profiled bulk TCR beta-chain repertoires in matched peripheral blood, tumor and adjacent normal breast tissue taken from some 17 patients with early-stage breast cancer. Before surgery, roughly 4.5-10 mL of whole blood was collected in EDTA tubes and processed within 2 hours. Peripheral blood mononuclear cells were isolated by Ficoll-Paque centrifugation in SepMate-50 tubes. PBMCs were cryopreserved in aliquots of roughly 1.9 to 4 million cells in roughly 90% FBS with about 10% DMSO and kept in liquid nitrogen. Genomic DNA was extracted with the Qiagen AllPrep DNA/RNA Mini kit. V lost 2 bases and J lost 1 base, and the count of bases not matched to a germline gene is 2. The CDR1 and CDR2 encoded by the germline V gene (reference sequence) are SEHNR and FQNEAQ. The CDR3 spans 15 residues, from the cysteine through the phenylalanine. Only the CDR3 portion is preserved as DNA: 45 bases, with reading frame beginning at the first base.

The clonotype originates from a person aged 45-60 years with breast cancer. The V gene is TRBV7-9 and the J gene is TRBJ2-7; 10 bases in between match TRBD1. The source material was blood. The DNA is as follows: TGTGCCAGCAGCTTATGGACAGGGGGGTCCTACGAGCAGTACTTC. It translates as CASSLWTGGSYEQYF.